The next 29 T cell receptor beta chains were all read from a single sample in a study of regulatory T cells in long-lasting Graves disease. The TCR beta library used iRepertoire HTBI primers with Arm-PCR amplification of CDR3. TCRdb re-derived calls from the multiplex PCR reads in MiXCR, one entry per CDR3 protein. The sample yields roughly 500,000 distinct CDR3 sequences, 20% to 25% seen once. Time point of the sample: persistent/refractory GD, antithyroid drugs over 5 years with positive TRAb. Making the TCR library involved RNA that had been extracted from PBMCs. Here the sequenced sample was peripheral blood mononuclear cells (PBMCs), taken when the disease was refractory, from a patient treated with antithyroid drugs. These receptors all stem from a female donor with Graves disease.

The V gene is TRBV29-1, the J gene TRBJ2-1; D may be TRBD2 (7 bases). This CDR3 is 15 amino acids long. V was cut by 6 bases and J by 7 bases, with 22 bases left in between. Germline V gives CDR1 SQVTM, CDR2 ANQGSEA. CDR3 region: CSVGGGLAAINEQFF. CDR3 nucleotides: TGCAGCGTGGGGGGGGGGCTAGCGGCAATAAATGAGCAGTTCTTC.

This chain connects TRBV5-1 to TRBJ1-2, with 7 bases identical to TRBD1. Germline CDR1 SGHRS, CDR2 YFSETQ. The CDR3 consists of 15 residues. Trimming removed 4 bases from V and 4 bases from J; junction bases left unmatched: 10. The CDR3 sequence is CASSRDSPTLYGYTF. In DNA form, the CDR3 reads TGCGCCAGCAGCAGGGACAGTCCAACGCTCTATGGCTACACCTTC.

This clonotype has a count of ten or more. The chain uses TRBV28 and TRBJ2-2; 8 nucleotides line up with TRBD1. CDR1 is MDHEN and CDR2 is SYDVKM in the germline V gene. The CDR3 length is 17 residues. Trimming removed 5 bases from V and 3 bases from J; junction bases left unmatched: 11. The CDR3 coding sequence is TGTGCCAGCAGTCTAATAGACAGGGGTCGTGACACCGGGGAGCTGTTTTTT. This gives the protein CASSLIDRGRDTGELFF.

This clonotype has ten or more counts. The gene calls are TRBV28 and TRBJ1-1, with a possible D match to TRBD1 (5 bases). Germline CDR1 and CDR2: MDHEN and SYDVKM. V was pared by 4 bases and J by 5 bases, with 23 bases between. The length of the CDR3 is 17 residues. The CDR3 region has the DNA TGTGCCAGCAGTTCGAAGCCCTGGGGGGAAGTAAGGACTGAAGCTTTCTTT. Translation gives CASSSKPWGEVRTEAFF. The full variable domain, with the rest looked up from reference TRBV28 and TRBJ1-1, is DVKVTQSSRYLVKRTGEKVFLECVQDMDHENMFWYRQDPGLGLRLIYFSYDVKMKEKGDIPEGYSVSREKKERFSLILESASTNQTSMYLCASSSKPWGEVRTEAFFGQGTRLTVV.

V usage is TRBV2 and J usage is TRBJ2-5, with TRBD1 as a possible D gene (6 bases). V dropped 4 bases and J dropped 1 base, with 10 bases sitting between them. In germline, CDR1 is SNHLY, CDR2 FYNNEI. CDR3 length equals 14 residues. CDR3 sequence: CASSVPTGQETQYF. CDR3 bases: TGTGCCAGCAGTGTGCCGACAGGCCAAGAGACCCAGTACTTC. The full variable domain, with the rest looked up from reference TRBV2 and TRBJ2-5, is EPEVTQTPSHQVTQMGQEVILRCVPISNHLYFYWYRQILGQKVEFLVSFYNNEISEKSEIFDDQFSVERPDGSNFTLKIRSTKLEDSAMYFCASSVPTGQETQYFGPGTRLLVL.

This clonotype was seen repeatedly, ten times or more. This chain links TRBV12-3 or TRBV12-4 with TRBJ1-4; D gene ambiguous. The V end was cut by 6 bases, the J end by 4 bases, with 12 bases between. This CDR3 spans 14 amino acids. The CDR3 nucleotides read TGTGCCAGCAGCGCCTTCAGCCTTAATGAAAAACTGTTTTTT. Its protein is CASSAFSLNEKLFF.

This clonotype came up once. A far larger clone is one base from this, pointing to a likely read error. This chain connects TRBV28 to TRBJ2-5, with D uncertain. Judging by the DNA end, TRBJ2-4 fits better; the J call may be wrong. Germline V gene lookup returns CDR1 MDHEN and CDR2 SYDVKM. The CDR3 contains 16 residues. The CDR3 region is CASRFPGDAMLHIQYF. CDR3 DNA: TGTGCCAGCAGATTCCCTGGAGACGCAATGTTACACATTCAGTACTTC.

The CDR3 DNA sequence: TGTGCCAGCAGCCAAGTACACCGAGGGGAGACCCAGTACTTC. Translating it yields CASSQVHRGETQYF. The chain combines TRBV7-2 with TRBJ2-5; TRBD2 is a possible D gene (5 bases). Germline V gene data show CDR1 as SGHTA and CDR2 as FQGNSA. The CDR3 runs 14 residues. V gave up 5 bases and J gave up 5 bases, with 15 bases separating them.

A note on this clonotype: This may be a read error: a much more frequent sequence differs by one nucleotide. The chain employs TRBV28 and TRBJ1-5, with TRBD1 identical over 7 bases. The CDR3 is 16 residues long. CDR1 is MDHEN and CDR2 is SYDVKM in the germline V gene. CDR3 protein: CACSPRGENSNQPQHF. For the CDR3, the DNA is TGTGCCTGCAGCCCCAGGGGGGAGAATAGCAATCAGCCCCAGCATTTT.

About this clonotype: A read error may explain this, as a much larger clone is one base away. The chain couples TRBV12-3 or TRBV12-4 to TRBJ1-2, with D possibly being TRBD1 (6 bases). This CDR3 contains 11 residues. In nucleotides, the CDR3 is TGTGCCAGCAGTTCCAGGGGCGGTTACGCCTTC. It yields the protein CASSSRGGYAF.

This clonotype was seen repeatedly, ten times or more. V usage is TRBV28 and J usage is TRBJ2-2, with D perhaps given as TRBD1 or TRBD2 (8 bases each). Per the germline V gene, CDR1 is MDHEN and CDR2 is SYDVKM. The CDR3 has 15 residues. Trimming removed 7 bases from V and 4 bases from J, with 16 bases in between. CDR3 sequence (DNA): TGTGCCAGCACCCGGGGGGGGACAGGCACCGGGGAGCTGTTTTTT. Protein: CASTRGGTGTGELFF. The full variable domain, rest sourced from reference TRBV28 and TRBJ2-2, is DVKVTQSSRYLVKRTGEKVFLECVQDMDHENMFWYRQDPGLGLRLIYFSYDVKMKEKGDIPEGYSVSREKKERFSLILESASTNQTSMYLCASTRGGTGTGELFFGEGSRLTVL.

This clonotype was recorded many times. The rearrangement joins TRBV2 to TRBJ1-5, with D perhaps TRBD1 (5 bases). Germline-derived CDR1 and CDR2 are SNHLY and FYNNEI. The CDR3 extends over 14 amino acids. Trimming took off 5 bases at V and 3 bases at J, with 11 bases between the two ends. CDR3 bases: TGTGCCAGCAGTAGGGACGGCTACAATCAGCCCCAGCATTTT. Translated, it gives CASSRDGYNQPQHF.

This chain joins TRBV9 and TRBJ2-3, with a tentative D call TRBD2 (5 bases). V dropped 0 bases and J dropped 3 bases, with 17 bases sitting between them. Germline CDR1 is SGDLS and CDR2 is YYNGEE. The CDR3 runs 17 residues. CDR3 nucleotide sequence: TGTGCCAGCAGCGTAGAGGGTGGGCGGGCCGGTACAGATACGCAGTATTTT. Amino acid sequence: CASSVEGGRAGTDTQYF.

Ten or more counts support this clonotype. The V call is TRBV11-1, the J call TRBJ1-6, with D possibly matching TRBD1 (6 bases). CDR1 is SGHAT, CDR2 FQDESV, per germline (reference sequence). Trimming took 8 bases from V and 7 from J, leaving 12 bases between them. The CDR3 runs to 13 residues. CDR3 sequence reads: CASGYRENSPLHF. The CDR3 DNA reads as TGTGCCAGCGGATACAGGGAGAATTCACCCCTCCACTTT.

There are many counts of this clonotype. This chain links TRBV28 with TRBJ1-2, with D unclear. CDR1 and CDR2 from the germline V gene are MDHEN and SYDVKM. V was trimmed by 2 bases and J by 0 bases, leaving 10 bases between them. CDR3 length: 15 residues. The CDR3 sequence: CASSLVEPTNYGYTF. The CDR3 DNA follows: TGTGCCAGCAGTTTAGTAGAACCTACTAACTATGGCTACACCTTC.

This clonotype was detected a few times. The chain links TRBV9 to TRBJ1-6; weak D call: TRBD1 (5 bases). V lost 0 bases, J lost 7 bases, and 11 bases lay in between. The CDR3 extends over 15 amino acids. Germline V lookup: CDR1 SGDLS, CDR2 YYNGEE. CDR3 sequence reads: CASSVGPGPNSPLHF. The CDR3, as DNA: TGTGCCAGCAGCGTAGGACCAGGGCCGAATTCACCCCTCCACTTT. Full variable domain (remainder filled in from reference TRBV9 and TRBJ1-6): DSGVTQTPKHLITATGQRVTLRCSPRSGDLSVYWYQQSLDQGLQFLIQYYNGEERAKGNILERFSAQQFPDLHSELNLSSLELGDSALYFCASSVGPGPNSPLHFGNGTRLTVT.

This clonotype was seen many times. V usage is TRBV2 and J usage is TRBJ1-1; D not resolved. CDR3 size: 13 residues. V was cut by 10 bases and J by 0 bases, with 12 bases left in between. CDR1 is SNHLY, CDR2 FYNNEI, per germline. DNA of the CDR3: TGTGCCACCACCTACGGACTGAACACTGAAGCTTTCTTT. It codes for CATTYGLNTEAFF.

This clonotype has a handful of counts. The DNA for the CDR3 is TGTGCCTTGAAGACGACAACTAATGAAAAACTGTTTTTT. It specifies CALKTTTNEKLFF. J is TRBJ1-4 and V is TRBV30; D ambiguous. The germline V and J ends were trimmed by 7 bases and 0 bases, with 9 bases remaining between them. Germline CDR1 GTSNPN, CDR2 SVGIG (reference sequence). This CDR3 has 13 amino acids.

On this clonotype itself: Only one base separates this from a far larger clonotype, so it likely reflects a read error. CDR3 sequence (DNA): TGTGCCAGCACCAACGGGTACGAGCAGTACTTC. This codes for CASTNGYEQYF. This chain links TRBV6-2 or TRBV6-3 with TRBJ2-7; D is undetermined. Germline CDR1 and CDR2: MNHEY and SVGEGT. The CDR3 loop spans 11 amino acids. Trimming cost V 7 bases and J 4 bases, with 8 bases left between them.

This chain uses TRBV6-5 with TRBJ2-1; no clear D. Germline CDR1 and CDR2: MNHEY and SVGAGI. There are 12 residues in the CDR3. The V and J ends lost 4 bases and 4 bases respectively, with 5 bases between them. The CDR3 coding sequence is TGTGCCAGCAGTTTCGAGTACAATGAGCAGTTCTTC. Translation gives CASSFEYNEQFF.

A remark on this clonotype: This clone may be a read error of a much larger clone one base away. V and J are TRBV6-1 and TRBJ2-7; TRBD2 matches at 7 bases. Germline lookup yields CDR1 MNHNS and CDR2 SASEGT. The junction had 6 bases not matched to a gene; V was cut back by 6 bases and J by 1 base. CDR3 size: 14 residues. In nucleotides, the CDR3 is TGTGCCAGCAGATCCCACGGGGGGTCCTACGAGCAGTACTTC. Translating gives CASRSHGGSYEQYF.

V gene TRBV10-3 combines with J gene TRBJ1-1, with a tentative D call TRBD1 (5 bases). V dropped 6 bases and J dropped 3 bases, with 11 bases sitting between them. The CDR3 runs 13 residues. The germline V gene encodes CDR1 ENHRY and CDR2 SYGVKD. The CDR3 DNA is TGTGCCATCAGCAGGGTGGGCGACACTGAAGCTTTCTTT. Translation: CAISRVGDTEAFF.

This clonotype was observed many times. The chain employs TRBV11-2 and TRBJ2-7; D is possibly TRBD1 or TRBD2 (5 bases each). The CDR3 is 15 amino acids. Trimming took 0 bases from V and 4 from J, leaving 13 bases between them. CDR1 SGHAT and CDR2 FQNNGV come from the germline V gene. This CDR3 is CASSLDAGGLYEQYF. Written as DNA, the CDR3 is TGTGCCAGCAGCTTAGACGCTGGGGGTTTGTACGAGCAGTACTTC.

This clonotype was seen many times. J is TRBJ1-5 and V is TRBV28; D uncertain. Germline V gives CDR1 MDHEN, CDR2 SYDVKM. CDR3 length: 12 amino acids. The V gene lost 7 bases and the J gene lost 9 bases, with 13 bases spanning the gap. CDR3 sequence: CASTQARLPQHF. In DNA form, the CDR3 reads TGTGCCAGCACTCAGGCCAGATTGCCCCAGCATTTT.

The chain links TRBV9 to TRBJ1-6; D might be TRBD1 (6 bases). The V gene's germline CDR1 is SGDLS and CDR2 YYNGEE. This CDR3 is built from 15 residues. With 3 bases removed from V and 7 bases from J, the gap between germline ends came to 14 bases. The CDR3 nucleotides read TGTGCCAGCAGCGCCACAGGGTTTGAGAATTCACCCCTCCACTTT. This codes for CASSATGFENSPLHF.

The V gene is TRBV19, the J gene TRBJ1-4; weak D call: TRBD1 (5 bases). V shed 4 bases and J shed 8 bases, with 20 bases lying between them. This CDR3 spans 16 amino acids. CDR1 is LNHDA, CDR2 SQIVND, per germline (reference sequence). The CDR3 sequence is CASSTHRDSKREKLFF. The CDR3 bases are TGTGCCAGTAGTACCCACCGGGACTCGAAGAGGGAAAAACTGTTTTTT.

The V gene is TRBV19, the J gene TRBJ2-3, with TRBD1 as a possible D gene (6 bases). Germline V lookup: CDR1 LNHDA, CDR2 SQIVND (reference sequence). This CDR3 has 13 amino acids. Trimming took 5 bases from V and 4 from J, leaving 10 bases between them. The CDR3 spells CASSPRTADTQYF. The CDR3 nucleotides are TGTGCCAGTAGTCCCCGGACAGCAGATACGCAGTATTTT.

V usage is TRBV6-1 and J usage is TRBJ1-2; no definite D call. The V end lost 6 bases, the J end lost 3 bases, and 17 bases lay between the germline ends. Germline V gene lookup returns CDR1 MNHNS and CDR2 SASEGT. The CDR3 sequence is 15 residues long. The CDR3 nucleotides read TGTGCCAGCAGCTCCTGGCCGGAGTACCACTATGGCTACACCTTC. It yields the protein CASSSWPEYHYGYTF.

The chain carries TRBV19 and TRBJ2-7, with D perhaps being TRBD1 or TRBD2 (5 bases each). Germline V lookup: CDR1 LNHDA, CDR2 SQIVND (reference sequence). The germline V and J ends were trimmed by 1 base and 3 bases, with 22 bases remaining between them. CDR3 size: 18 residues. This CDR3 reads CASSIGPPGWSGGYEQYF. Written as DNA, the CDR3 is TGTGCCAGTAGTATAGGGCCCCCAGGGTGGAGCGGCGGCTACGAGCAGTACTTC.